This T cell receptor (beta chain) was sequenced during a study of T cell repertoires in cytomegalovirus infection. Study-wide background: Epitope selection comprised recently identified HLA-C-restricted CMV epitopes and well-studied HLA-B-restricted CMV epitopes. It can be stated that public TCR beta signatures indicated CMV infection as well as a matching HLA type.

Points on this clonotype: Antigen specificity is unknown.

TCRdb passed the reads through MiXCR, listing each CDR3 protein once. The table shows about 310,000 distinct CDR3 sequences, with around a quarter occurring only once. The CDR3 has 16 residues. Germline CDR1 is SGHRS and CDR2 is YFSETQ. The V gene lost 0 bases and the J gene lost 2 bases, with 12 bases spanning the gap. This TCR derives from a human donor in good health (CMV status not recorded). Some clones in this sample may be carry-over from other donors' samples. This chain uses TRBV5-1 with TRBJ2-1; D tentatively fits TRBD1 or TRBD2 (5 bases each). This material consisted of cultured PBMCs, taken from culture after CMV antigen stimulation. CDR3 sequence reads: CASSLGWKGPYNEQFF. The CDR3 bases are TGCGCCAGCAGCTTGGGGTGGAAGGGACCCTACAATGAGCAGTTCTTC. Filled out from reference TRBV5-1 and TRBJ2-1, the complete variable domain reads KAGVTQTPRYLIKTRGQQVTLSCSPISGHRSVSWYQQTPGQGLQFLFEYFSETQRNKGNFPGRFSGRQFSNSRSEMNVSTLELGDSALYLCASSLGWKGPYNEQFFGPGTRLTVL.